This T cell receptor beta chain is from a study of T cell repertoires in cytomegalovirus infection. Across the study: Public TCR beta signatures were indicative of both CMV infection and a matching HLA type.

TCRdb redid the calling of the reads with MiXCR, one entry per CDR3 protein. The sample carries 450,000 to 650,000 distinct CDR3 sequences, around 27% recorded once. For this clonotype: Its cognate antigen is unknown.

Study-level findings and limits: Carriers of CMV plus the relevant HLA were identified by cumulative public TCR beta family frequency. Predominance within the ex vivo response was attributable to HLA-C-restricted CMV-specific TCR beta clonotypes.

From germline, CDR1 is MDHEN and CDR2 SYDVKM. Unmatched junction bases numbered 7, after V lost 6 bases and J lost 0 bases. The CDR3 extends over 15 amino acids. Sequenced input: PBMCs. The rearrangement uses TRBV28 and TRBJ1-1; 7 nucleotides match TRBD1. The receptor was isolated from a human donor in good health (CMV status not recorded). Some clones in this sample may be carry-over from other donors' samples. The CDR3 region has the DNA TGTGCCAGCAGCCCGTTAGGGACAGTGAACACTGAAGCTTTCTTT. Amino acids: CASSPLGTVNTEAFF.